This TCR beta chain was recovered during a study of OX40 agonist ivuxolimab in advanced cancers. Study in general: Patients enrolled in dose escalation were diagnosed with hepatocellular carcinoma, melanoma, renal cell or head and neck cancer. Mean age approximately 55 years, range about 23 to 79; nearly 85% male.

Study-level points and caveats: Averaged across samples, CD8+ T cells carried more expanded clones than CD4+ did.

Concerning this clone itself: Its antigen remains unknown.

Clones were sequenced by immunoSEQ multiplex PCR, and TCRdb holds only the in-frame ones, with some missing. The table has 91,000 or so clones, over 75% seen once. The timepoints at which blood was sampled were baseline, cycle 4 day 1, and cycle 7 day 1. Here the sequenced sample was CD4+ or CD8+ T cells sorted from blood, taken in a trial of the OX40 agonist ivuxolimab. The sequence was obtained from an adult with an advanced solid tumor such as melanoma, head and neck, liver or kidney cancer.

DNA for the CDR3: TGCGCCAGCAGCTTGGCGGTGGGAGGAACCTACAATGAGCAGTTCTTC. Its translation is CASSLAVGGTYNEQFF. The chain couples TRBV5-1 to TRBJ2-1, with D possibly TRBD2 on 6 matching bases. CDR1 and CDR2 (germline): SGHRS, YFSETQ. This CDR3 has 16 amino acids. V was pared by 0 bases and J by 2 bases, with 12 bases between.